This T cell receptor beta chain was recorded in a study of T cell responses to AZD1222 COVID-19 vaccine. Method: immunoSEQ multiplex PCR; TCRdb's copy keeps in-frame clones and lacks some. Its clone listing holds 150,000 or so clones. As to this clone: As yet, its antigen is unknown.

The study, taken as a whole, reports: Clonal diversity may have been underestimated in mostly white British donors. Baseline serology detected seropositivity in only six AZD1222 recipients.

Germline assignment: CDR1 SGHAT and CDR2 FQNNGV. This CDR3 is built from 15 residues. V was shortened by 3 bases and J by 3 bases, with 12 bases between the two germline ends. Sample: peripheral blood. The origin of this receptor is an adult in good health. The chain recombines TRBV11-2 with TRBJ1-3, with D possibly TRBD1 on 5 matching bases. This chain's CDR3 is CASSFGGGSGNTIYF. The CDR3 bases are TGTGCCAGCAGCTTTGGGGGGGGTAGTGGAAACACCATATATTTT. The full variable domain, completed using reference TRBV11-2 and TRBJ1-3, is EAGVAQSPRYKIIEKRQSVAFWCNPISGHATLYWYQQILGQGPKLLIQFQNNGVVDDSQLPKDRFSAERLKGVDSTLKIQPAKLEDSAVYLCASSFGGGSGNTIYFGEGSWLTVV.